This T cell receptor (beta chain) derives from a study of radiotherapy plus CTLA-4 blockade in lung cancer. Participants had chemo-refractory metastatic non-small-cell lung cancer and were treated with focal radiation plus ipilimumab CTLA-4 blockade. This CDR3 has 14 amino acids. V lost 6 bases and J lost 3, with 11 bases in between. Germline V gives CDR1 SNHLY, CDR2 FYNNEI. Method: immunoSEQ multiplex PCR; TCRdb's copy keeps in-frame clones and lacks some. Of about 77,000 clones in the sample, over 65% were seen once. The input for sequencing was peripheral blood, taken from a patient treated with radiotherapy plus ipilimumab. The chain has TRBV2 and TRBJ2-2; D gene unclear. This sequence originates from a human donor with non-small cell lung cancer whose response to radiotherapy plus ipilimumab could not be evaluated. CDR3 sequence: CASSVARYTGELFF. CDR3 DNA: TGTGCCAGCAGCGTCGCCAGGTACACCGGGGAGCTGTTTTTT.